This TCR beta chain was obtained from a study of cytomegalovirus exposure and HLA in healthy donors. At the level of the study: One earlier analysis, a look at 180 million or so T cells, found approximately 120 million unique TCR beta sequences. Membership in the Caucasian-associated ancestry cluster was found for around 81% of approximately 430 genotyped donors. General study findings and limits: Several top significant clusters appeared, in a later analysis, to be linked to common viral pathogens.

Comments on this clone: No antigen is known for it.

Germline V CDR1 and CDR2: SGDLS, YYNGEE. The CDR3 spans 15 residues. With 4 bases removed from V and 3 bases from J, the gap between germline ends came to 17 bases. Primers: 60 Vbeta forward and 13 Jbeta reverse. Here immunoSEQ multiplex PCR was the method, and the copy in TCRdb shows in-frame clones only, minus some. The sample includes around 120,000 clones, approximately 80% of them seen just once. This receptor was obtained from a man aged 45-65 years in good health and CMV-seropositive. Sequencing was carried out using PBMCs. The chain recombines TRBV9 with TRBJ2-7, with D maybe TRBD2 (5 bases). The CDR3 region has the DNA TGTGCCAGCAGCCCTAACAGAGGGTCCAACTACGAGCAGTACTTC. The encoded protein is CASSPNRGSNYEQYF.